This T cell receptor (beta chain) was captured by sequencing in a study of blood T cell repertoires in COVID-19. Study as a whole: Collection of acute and convalescent COVID-19 samples took place in the United States, Italy and Spain. T cells, B-cell-depleted T cells, or PBMCs supplied cDNA or gDNA.

Per the authors' pipeline: By means of reference gene primer amplification, nucleated cell counts were estimated. The repertoire was sequenced with immunoSEQ multiplex PCR; TCRdb's copy has only in-frame clones and lacks some. Clone size and V and J calls were adopted from that table, with D and trimming inferred from the DNA. The sample lists about 69,000 clones; 82% were seen once. The CDR3 sequence is 13 residues long. The ends were cut back, 6 bases at V and 9 bases at J, with 12 bases in the middle. The sequenced material came from peripheral blood. This TCR derives from a human donor in a cohort sampled during active COVID-19. The V gene is TRBV12-3 or TRBV12-4, the J gene TRBJ1-6; D remains unclear. The CDR3 nucleotides read TGTGCCAGCAGCTCTGAGCCGGGTTCACCCCTCCACTTT. Its protein product is CASSSEPGSPLHF.